This note documents a single T cell receptor beta chain sequence. Its cognate antigen is unknown. Being one base from a much bigger clone, this may be a read error. The use of a sample-barcoded 5' primer and a J-beta primer mix characterized a second PCR of about 7 to 12 cycles. Every individual sample yielded 2.5 million or more paired-end reads (each containing CDR3). TCRdb reprocessed the 5' RACE reads with MiXCR, giving one entry per CDR3 protein. Among fewer than 700,000 distinct CDR3 sequences listed, around 41% were seen once. Germline loops: CDR1 LGHNA, CDR2 YNFKEQ. The CDR3 totals 18 residues. V was cut by 4 bases and J by 0 bases, with 16 bases left in between. The data originate from a study of blood T cells in healthy people across ages. Study at large: The capture of about one barcoded beta molecule per two T cells was achieved by template switching. General study results and limits: Roughly linear age-related decline in beta diversity appeared, significant by age approximately 41.

The chain uses TRBV4-2 and TRBJ2-6, with a weak D call TRBD1 (6 bases). Sequenced: blood. The sequence was collected from a man at least 80 years old in good health. The CDR3 coding sequence is TGTGCCAGCAGCCCCGGGACACTCAATCCCTCTGGGGCCAACGTCCTGACTTTC. This encodes CASSPGTLNPSGANVLTF.